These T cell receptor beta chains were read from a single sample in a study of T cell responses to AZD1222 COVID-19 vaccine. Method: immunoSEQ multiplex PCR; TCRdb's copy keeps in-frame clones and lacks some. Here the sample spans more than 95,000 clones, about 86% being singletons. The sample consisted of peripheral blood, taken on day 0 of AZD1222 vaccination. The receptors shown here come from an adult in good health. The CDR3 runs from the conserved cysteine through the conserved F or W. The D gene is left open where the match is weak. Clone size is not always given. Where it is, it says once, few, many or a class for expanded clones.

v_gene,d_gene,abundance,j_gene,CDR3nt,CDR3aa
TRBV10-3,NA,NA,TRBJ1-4,TGTGCCATCAGTGAGGACACTTTGAGGGAAAAACTGTTTTTT,CAISEDTLREKLFF
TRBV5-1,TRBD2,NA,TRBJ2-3,TGCGCCAGCAGCTCCTATAGCGGGAGAAGCACAGATACGCAGTATTTT,CASSSYSGRSTDTQYF
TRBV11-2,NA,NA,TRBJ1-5,TGTGCCAGCAGCACTTCTTTGTCAGGGATGGGCAATCAGCCCCAGCATTTT,CASSTSLSGMGNQPQHF
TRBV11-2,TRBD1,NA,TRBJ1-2,TGTGCCAGCAGCTTATCGGGACAGGTGCACTATGGCTACACCTTC,CASSLSGQVHYGYTF
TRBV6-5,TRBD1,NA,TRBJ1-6,TGTGCCAGCAGGACAGGGGGTAATTCACCCCTCCACTTT,CASRTGGNSPLHF
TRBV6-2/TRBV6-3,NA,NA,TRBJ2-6,TGTGCCAGCAGTCGGGGCATGCGCTCTGGGGCCAACGTCCTGACTTTC,CASSRGMRSGANVLTF
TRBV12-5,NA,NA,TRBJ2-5,TGTGCTAGTGGTTTGGGTCTACAAGGGGAGACCCAGTACTTC,CASGLGLQGETQYF
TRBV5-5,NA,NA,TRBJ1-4,TGTGCCAGCAATGACCGCCCGAATGAAAAACTGTTTTTT,CASNDRPNEKLFF
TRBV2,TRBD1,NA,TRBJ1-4,TGTGCCAGCAGTCGGACAGGGGAAAAACTGTTTTTT,CASSRTGEKLFF
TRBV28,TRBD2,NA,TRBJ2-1,TGTGCCAGCAGTTTACCCTCCGAGGGGAGGGGTGAGCAGTTCTTC,CASSLPSEGRGEQFF
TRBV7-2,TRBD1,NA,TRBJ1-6,TGTGCCAGCAGCCCCCGACAGGGCTGGGGTTCACCCCTCCACTTT,CASSPRQGWGSPLHF
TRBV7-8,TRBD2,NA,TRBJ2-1,TGTGCCAGCAGCTTATCGGGGCGGGGGGACTACAATGAGCAGTTCTTC,CASSLSGRGDYNEQFF
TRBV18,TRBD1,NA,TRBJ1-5,TGTGCCAGCTCACCCAAACAGGGGAATTATCAGCCCCAGCATTTT,CASSPKQGNYQPQHF
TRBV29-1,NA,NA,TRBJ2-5,TGCAGCGCCTTTTTAAGCTCGGAGACCCAGTACTTC,CSAFLSSETQYF
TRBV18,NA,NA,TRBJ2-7,TGTGCCAGCTCACAGGGGGGCCACGAGCAGTACTTC,CASSQGGHEQYF
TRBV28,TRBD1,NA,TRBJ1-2,TGTGCCAGCAGTCCTCCGAGGGACAGAAAGGCTAACTATGGCTACACCTTC,CASSPPRDRKANYGYTF
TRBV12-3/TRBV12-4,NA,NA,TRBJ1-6,TGTGCCAGCAGTCCTGGAATGAATTCACCCCTCCACTTT,CASSPGMNSPLHF
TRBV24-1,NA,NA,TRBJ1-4,TGTGCCACCGGGGAGAGTGCCGGTAGTGAAAAACTGTTTTTT,CATGESAGSEKLFF
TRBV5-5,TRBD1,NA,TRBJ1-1,TGTGCCAGCAGCTACCGTTGGACAGGGGCCACTGAAGCTTTCTTT,CASSYRWTGATEAFF
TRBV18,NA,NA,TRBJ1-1,TGTGCCAGCTCGAGAGAATGGGTCAGGGACGGGACTGAAGCTTTCTTT,CASSREWVRDGTEAFF
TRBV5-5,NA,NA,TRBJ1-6,TGTGCCAGCAGCTTTGAAGTGAGGGTAGAGTTTTCACCCCTCCACTTT,CASSFEVRVEFSPLHF
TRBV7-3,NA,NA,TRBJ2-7,TGTGCCAGCAGCGCGTCCCGGGTTGAGCAGTACTTC,CASSASRVEQYF
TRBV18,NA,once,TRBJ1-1,TGTGCCAGCTCTCCACAGGGTGCTAACACTGAAGCTTTCTTT,CASSPQGANTEAFF
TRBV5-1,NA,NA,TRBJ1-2,TGCGCCAGCAGCCAGAGCCGGGGATTTAACTATGGCTACACCTTC,CASSQSRGFNYGYTF
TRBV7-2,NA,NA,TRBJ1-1,TGTGCCAGCAGCTTAAGCGGGGGTATGGGCACTGAAGCTTTCTTT,CASSLSGGMGTEAFF
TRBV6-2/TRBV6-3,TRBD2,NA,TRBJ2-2,TGTGCCAGCAGTAATAGCGGGAGGGCCACCGGGGAGCTGTTTTTT,CASSNSGRATGELFF